What follows are 8 T cell receptor beta chains derived from one specimen sequenced in a study of shared clonotypes between healthy human individuals. Here immunoSEQ multiplex PCR was the method, and the copy in TCRdb shows in-frame clones only, minus some. This table holds a few million clones, 80% to 95% found once. Sample: naive CD4+ T cells from PBMCs. As for subset: CD45RA+ positively selected. The receptors were sampled from a young man in good health. Some clones in this sample may be carry-over from other donors' samples.

The chain employs TRBV14 and TRBJ2-7, with 7 bases fitting TRBD1. The CDR3 consists of 15 residues. Germline assignment: CDR1 SGHDN and CDR2 FVKESK. Trimming cost V 3 bases and J 0 bases; bases outside gene matches: 5. The CDR3: CASSHNRGYSYEQYF. CDR3 nucleotides: TGTGCCAGCAGCCACAACAGGGGATACTCCTACGAGCAGTACTTC. The whole variable domain, filled in from reference TRBV14 and TRBJ2-7, reads EAGVTQFPSHSVIEKGQTVTLRCDPISGHDNLYWYRRVMGKEIKFLLHFVKESKQDESGMPNNRFLAERTGGTYSTLKVQPAELEDSGVYFCASSHNRGYSYEQYFGPGTRLTVT.

The CDR3 here is CASSLGDRDSQPQHF. CDR3 coding DNA: TGCGCCAGCAGCTTGGGGGACAGGGATAGTCAGCCCCAGCATTTT. V gene TRBV5-1 combines with J gene TRBJ1-5; TRBD1 agrees at 9 bases. The length of the CDR3 is 15 residues. The J segment lost 6 bases and the V segment lost 0 bases, leaving 4 bases of the junction unmatched. From germline, CDR1 is SGHRS and CDR2 YFSETQ.

The rearrangement joins TRBV5-1 to TRBJ1-3, with no clear D. CDR3 length: 15 residues. Germline V lookup: CDR1 SGHRS, CDR2 YFSETQ. V was shortened by 1 base and J by 1 base, with 9 bases between the two germline ends. The CDR3 sequence: CASSLYPASGNTIYF. Here the CDR3 DNA reads TGCGCCAGCAGCTTGTATCCAGCTTCTGGAAACACCATATATTTT.

The rearrangement uses TRBV21-1 and TRBJ2-1; TRBD2 reflects the table's D call only, with no check against the DNA. TRBV21-1 counts as a pseudogene. The CDR3 spans 20 residues. The CDR3 loop is CASSKSSARYPRSSPHEQFF. The CDR3 DNA sequence: TGTGCCAGCAGCAAAAGCAGCGCCCGCTACCCGAGAAGCTCCCCCCATGAGCAGTTCTTC.

The chain uses TRBV19 and TRBJ1-1; 7 bases agree with TRBD1. This CDR3 has 18 amino acids. With 4 bases clipped from V and 0 bases from J, the junction kept 14 bases outside the gene matches. CDR1 and CDR2 (germline): LNHDA, SQIVND (reference sequence). The CDR3 sequence is CASSTRGQALFMNTEAFF. In DNA form, the CDR3 reads TGTGCCAGTAGTACAAGGGGGCAGGCTCTATTTATGAACACTGAAGCTTTCTTT. The full variable domain, completed using reference TRBV19 and TRBJ1-1, is DGGITQSPKYLFRKEGQNVTLSCEQNLNHDAMYWYRQDPGQGLRLIYYSQIVNDFQKGDIAEGYSVSREKKESFPLTVTSAQKNPTAFYLCASSTRGQALFMNTEAFFGQGTRLTVV.

The table lists this clone with a few counts. The chain recombines TRBV5-1 with TRBJ1-2; D not certain. The CDR3 has 14 amino acids. V gave up 5 bases and J gave up 7 bases, with 18 bases separating them. The germline V gene has CDR1 SGHRS and CDR2 YFSETQ. CDR3 protein: CASSPREFSVGYTF. In DNA, the CDR3 is TGCGCCAGCAGTCCGAGGGAATTTTCGGTTGGCTACACCTTC.

Note on this clone: The junction departs from the called germline gene at one end, perhaps through a read error. The chain combines TRBV6-5 with TRBJ2-7; D ambiguous. Germline-derived CDR1 and CDR2 are MNHEY and SVGAGI. CDR3 size: 11 residues. The CDR3 protein is CASKHGPKNPF. CDR3 in DNA: TGTGCCAGCAAGCACGGGCCCAAAAACCCATTC.

The CDR3 loop reads CASSWGLAGHNEQFF. CDR3 DNA sequence: TGTGCCAGCAGCTGGGGACTAGCCGGTCACAATGAGCAGTTCTTC. V usage is TRBV7-3 and J usage is TRBJ2-1; 9 bases match TRBD2. Germline V gene data show CDR1 as SGHTA and CDR2 as FQGTGA. The V gene end was trimmed by 4 bases and the J gene end by 5 bases; junction bases not matched to a gene: 6. The CDR3 spans 15 residues. The variable domain in full, with the rest retrieved from reference TRBV7-3 and TRBJ2-1, is GAGVSQTPSNKVTEKGKYVELRCDPISGHTALYWYRQSLGQGPEFLIYFQGTGAADDSGLPNDRFFAVRPEGSVSTLKIQRTERGDSAVYLCASSWGLAGHNEQFFGPGTRLTVL.